This passage covers 30 T cell receptor beta chains from one sample sequenced in a study of blood T cell repertoires in COVID-19 (TCRdb year 2020). The library was produced with the immunoSEQ multiplex PCR assay. TCRdb stores this immuneACCESS table with in-frame sequences only. Part of the clones is absent; in the studies checked, under half of the shortfall reflects unresolved V genes, and no reason is known for the rest. The sample contains about 250,000 clones, approximately 80% of them found a single time. Clones ranked in the top ten supply 4.7% of the sample. Sequenced material: peripheral blood. Receptors were obtained from a woman aged 70-85 years with acute or convalescent COVID-19.

The rearrangement uses TRBV5-6 and TRBJ1-1; 10 bases agree with TRBD1. CDR1 and CDR2 (germline): SGHDT, YYEEEE. The V gene end was trimmed by 4 bases and the J gene end by 7 bases; junction bases not matched to a gene: 4. The CDR3 covers 13 residues. CDR3 sequence: CASSADRGYEAFF. The CDR3 bases are TGTGCCAGCAGCGCGGACAGGGGGTATGAAGCTTTCTTT.

V usage is TRBV19 and J usage is TRBJ1-3, with D possibly TRBD1 on 6 matching bases. The length of the CDR3 is 16 residues. Germline V gives CDR1 LNHDA, CDR2 SQIVND (reference sequence). Between the trimmed V and J ends, which lost 5 bases and 0 bases, there was a span of 14 bases. CDR3 in DNA: TGTGCCAGTAGTGGCAGGGGCTCAAGCTCTGGAAACACCATATATTTT. Its protein product is CASSGRGSSSGNTIYF.

This chain connects TRBV13 to TRBJ1-3, with a possible D match to TRBD1 (6 bases). Germline V lookup: CDR1 PRHDT, CDR2 FYEKMQ (reference sequence). The V and J ends lost 4 bases and 4 bases respectively, with 17 bases between them. The CDR3 is 16 residues long. This chain's CDR3 is CASSSLLRGTGNTIYF. The CDR3 nucleotides are TGTGCCAGCAGCTCCCTTTTGAGGGGGACAGGAAACACCATATATTTT.

The chain carries TRBV3-1 (or the pseudogene TRBV3-2) and TRBJ1-1, with D unclear. Per germline, CDR1 LGHDT and CDR2 YNNKEL (reference sequence). V was shortened by 1 base and J by 2 bases, with 5 bases between the two germline ends. The CDR3 totals 13 residues. CDR3 coding DNA: TGTGCCAGCAGCCAAGGGGCAAACACTGAAGCTTTCTTT. It codes for CASSQGANTEAFF.

This clone was observed a single time. The V gene is TRBV3-1 (or the pseudogene TRBV3-2), the J gene TRBJ2-5; 7 bases line up with TRBD1. With 3 bases clipped from V and 0 bases from J, the junction kept 4 bases outside the gene matches. CDR1 is LGHDT and CDR2 is YNNKEL in the germline V gene (reference sequence). There are 15 residues in the CDR3. The CDR3 region has the DNA TGTGCCAGCAGCCAGAACAGGGGCCACCAAGAGACCCAGTACTTC. Its translation is CASSQNRGHQETQYF.

This clone was observed a few times. The chain links TRBV6-2 or TRBV6-3 to TRBJ2-7, with a possible D match to TRBD1 (6 bases). This CDR3 contains 13 residues. Trimming pared 4 bases from V and 2 bases from J, leaving 9 bases between. Germline CDR1 and CDR2: MNHEY and SVGEGT. The CDR3 is CASSWQGPYEQYF. CDR3 nucleotide sequence: TGTGCCAGCAGTTGGCAGGGGCCCTACGAGCAGTACTTC.

V usage is TRBV24-1 and J usage is TRBJ2-5, with 11 nucleotides matching TRBD2. Germline V gene lookup returns CDR1 KGHDR and CDR2 SFDVKD. The CDR3 has 16 residues. Germline trimming cut 4 bases from V and 1 base from J; bases unmatched to any gene: 4. CDR3: CATSDLAGGFQETQYF. Here the CDR3 DNA reads TGTGCCACCAGTGACCTAGCGGGGGGTTTCCAAGAGACCCAGTACTTC.

This sequence joins TRBV28 and TRBJ2-5; maybe TRBD2 (6 bases). The ends were cut back, 3 bases at V and 3 bases at J, with 11 bases in the middle. There are 14 residues in the CDR3. Germline-derived CDR1 and CDR2 are MDHEN and SYDVKM. The CDR3 bases are TGTGCCAGCAGTTTGGCAGGCGGGAAAGAGACCCAGTACTTC. Translating it yields CASSLAGGKETQYF.

This clone was counted between two and nine times. CDR3 loop: CATSDRGGEPSNQPQHF. The CDR3 DNA reads TGTGCCACCAGTGATAGGGGCGGAGAACCTAGCAATCAGCCCCAGCATTTT. This sequence joins TRBV24-1 and TRBJ1-5; maybe TRBD1 (5 bases). CDR1 and CDR2 from the germline V gene are KGHDR and SFDVKD. The CDR3 totals 17 residues. The V gene lost 3 bases and the J gene lost 0 bases, with 14 bases spanning the gap.

This chain uses TRBV27 with TRBJ2-5, with D possibly TRBD2 on 6 matching bases. Germline lookup yields CDR1 MNHEY and CDR2 SMNVEV (reference sequence). V dropped 3 bases and J dropped 6 bases, with 11 bases sitting between them. The CDR3 covers 13 residues. CDR3 amino acids: CASSLEGSQTQYF. The CDR3 coding sequence is TGTGCCAGCAGTTTGGAGGGGTCCCAGACCCAGTACTTC.

The chain is built from TRBV9 and TRBJ1-1; D is possibly TRBD1 (5 bases). The germline CDR1 and CDR2 sequences are SGDLS and YYNGEE. The length of the CDR3 is 13 residues. Trimming shortened V by 4 bases and J by 6 bases, and 13 bases separated the two germline ends. CDR3 DNA sequence: TGTGCCAGCAGCCTAGGGGTCCAGGCTGAAGCTTTCTTT. Residues: CASSLGVQAEAFF.

The chain links TRBV5-4 to TRBJ2-5, with D maybe TRBD1 (6 bases). The CDR3 has 14 residues. V was cut by 3 bases and J by 5 bases, with 14 bases left in between. The V gene's germline CDR1 is SGHNT and CDR2 YYREEE (reference sequence). This chain's CDR3 is CASSSGHPEETQYF. For the CDR3, the DNA is TGTGCCAGCAGCTCGGGACACCCTGAGGAGACCCAGTACTTC.

The genes are TRBV30 and TRBJ1-6; no clear D gene. The CDR3 covers 10 residues. CDR1 is GTSNPN, CDR2 SVGIG, per germline (reference sequence). Trimming shortened V by 2 bases and J by 14 bases, and 7 bases separated the two germline ends. The CDR3 DNA follows: TGTGCCTGGAGTAGAGGAGCCCTCCACTTT. Its translation: CAWSRGALHF.

This rearrangement joins TRBV19 to TRBJ2-5; a weak D match, TRBD2 (7 bases). Per germline, CDR1 LNHDA and CDR2 SQIVND (reference sequence). This CDR3 has 13 amino acids. The V end lost 7 bases, the J end lost 4 bases, and 13 bases lay between the germline ends. The CDR3 coding sequence is TGTGCCAGTAAATTTAGGGGGGGAGAGACCCAGTACTTC. Amino acid sequence: CASKFRGGETQYF.

The chain couples TRBV7-9 to TRBJ2-7; D gene unclear. Germline-derived CDR1 and CDR2 are SEHNR and FQNEAQ (reference sequence). V was clipped by 3 bases and J by 5 bases, with 17 bases between them. This CDR3 spans 15 amino acids. CDR3 coding DNA: TGTGCCAGCAGCTTTTCTTGGGCCGCGATCCACGAGCAGTACTTC. It translates to CASSFSWAAIHEQYF.

The chain uses TRBV6-5 and TRBJ2-1, with D perhaps matching TRBD2 (6 bases). CDR1 and CDR2 from the germline V gene are MNHEY and SVGAGI. Trimming took off 4 bases at V and 7 bases at J, with 20 bases between the two ends. The CDR3 is 16 amino acids. Here the CDR3 reads CASSSRLGDRRNEQFF. The CDR3 coding sequence is TGTGCCAGCAGTTCCAGACTAGGGGATAGGAGGAATGAGCAGTTCTTC.

The chain recombines TRBV10-3 with TRBJ1-5, with TRBD1 as a possible D gene (6 bases). This CDR3 region has 13 residues. The V and J ends lost 6 bases and 5 bases respectively, with 11 bases between them. CDR1 is ENHRY, CDR2 SYGVKD, per germline. CDR3: CAISRDKDQPQHF. CDR3 bases: TGTGCCATCAGCCGGGACAAAGATCAGCCCCAGCATTTT.

The CDR3 sequence: CASRPRTSGVGEQYF. DNA of the CDR3: TGCGCCAGCCGACCTCGGACTAGCGGGGTCGGCGAGCAGTACTTC. The V call is TRBV5-1, the J call TRBJ2-7, with 12 bases lining up with TRBD2. The CDR3 runs 15 residues. CDR1 and CDR2 from the germline V gene are SGHRS and YFSETQ. Trimming at V came to 7 bases and at J to 6 bases, leaving 11 bases not matched to a gene.

This clone appeared a single time. This sequence joins TRBV18 and TRBJ2-7, with 7 bases matching TRBD1. There are 16 residues in the CDR3. The ends lost 6 bases at V and 3 bases at J; junction bases unmatched: 14. In germline, CDR1 is KGHSH, CDR2 LQKENI. The CDR3 region has the DNA TGTGCCAGCTCTCTCACCCGGGACAGAGTCAACTACGAGCAGTACTTC. It translates to CASSLTRDRVNYEQYF. Filled out from reference TRBV18 and TRBJ2-7, the complete variable domain reads NAGVMQNPRHLVRRRGQEARLRCSPMKGHSHVYWYRQLPEEGLKFMVYLQKENIIDESGMPKERFSAEFPKEGPSILRIQQVVRGDSAAYFCASSLTRDRVNYEQYFGPGTRLTVT.

V is TRBV18 and J is TRBJ2-7, with 12 bases fitting TRBD2. The V gene end was trimmed by 3 bases and the J gene end by 7 bases; junction bases not matched to a gene: 7. CDR1 is KGHSH and CDR2 is LQKENI in the germline V gene. The CDR3 is 15 residues long. The CDR3 DNA follows: TGTGCCAGCTCACCTAAACTAGCGGGGGGTTCGGAGCAGTACTTC. Residues: CASSPKLAGGSEQYF.

The chain uses TRBV28 and TRBJ2-2; no clear D. Per the germline V gene, CDR1 is MDHEN and CDR2 is SYDVKM. Trimming shortened V by 3 bases and J by 1 base, and 9 bases separated the two germline ends. This CDR3 has 15 residues. CDR3 loop: CASSLMRGNTGELFF. DNA for the CDR3: TGTGCCAGCAGTTTGATGCGAGGGAACACCGGGGAGCTGTTTTTT.

DNA of the CDR3: TGTGCCAGCAGCTCTAGACCTCCGAGCTCCTACAATGAGCAGTTCTTC. Encoded protein: CASSSRPPSSYNEQFF. The rearrangement joins TRBV3-1 (or the pseudogene TRBV3-2) to TRBJ2-1; D gene ambiguous. Per germline, CDR1 LGHDT and CDR2 YNNKEL (reference sequence). The ends were cut back, 5 bases at V and 0 bases at J, with 14 bases in the middle. The CDR3 loop spans 16 amino acids.

This clone was recorded once. The same CDR3 arises from other DNA sequences in this sample as well. The V and J genes are TRBV18 and TRBJ2-7; D is uncertain. Per the germline V gene, CDR1 is KGHSH and CDR2 is LQKENI. CDR3 length: 13 amino acids. V was pared by 3 bases and J by 4 bases, with 10 bases between. CDR3 residues: CASSPTTDYEQYF. CDR3 in DNA: TGTGCCAGCTCACCCACGACTGATTACGAGCAGTACTTC.

This chain links TRBV12-5 with TRBJ2-1, with D unclear. The CDR3 has 12 residues. From germline, CDR1 is LGHNT and CDR2 FRNRAP. The ends were cut back, 7 bases at V and 9 bases at J, with 13 bases in the middle. The CDR3 DNA follows: TGTGCTAGTGCCTTAGAGGCTCCTGAGCAGTTCTTC. This translates into CASALEAPEQFF.

This chain links TRBV7-2 with TRBJ1-1; D gene ambiguous. The CDR3 length is 14 residues. Trimming left V 4 bases short and J 5 bases short, with 14 bases between. CDR1 and CDR2 from the germline V gene are SGHTA and FQGNSA. The DNA for the CDR3 is TGTGCCAGCAGCTCGTCAGTCCGGCGGACTGAAGCTTTCTTT. This encodes CASSSSVRRTEAFF.

V gene TRBV7-6 combines with J gene TRBJ2-7; D is possibly TRBD1 (6 bases). This CDR3 has 14 amino acids. Deletions cut 3 bases from V and 4 bases from J, with 13 bases between. CDR1 is SGHVS, CDR2 FNYEAQ, per germline. The CDR3 here is CASSLLGALYEQYF. The CDR3 DNA reads TGTGCCAGCAGCTTGTTGGGGGCGCTTTACGAGCAGTACTTC.

The chain couples TRBV4-1 to TRBJ1-4; D is unclear. Germline V gives CDR1 MGHRA, CDR2 YSYEKL. The CDR3 length is 17 residues. V lost 4 bases, J lost 7 bases, and 22 bases lay in between. The CDR3 sequence: CASSLIGHTPESEKLFF. The CDR3 DNA reads TGCGCCAGCAGCCTAATAGGTCACACCCCGGAGAGTGAAAAACTGTTTTTT.

V and J are TRBV14 and TRBJ1-4; D not certain. There are 12 residues in the CDR3. Germline V CDR1 and CDR2: SGHDN, FVKESK. The V and J ends lost 1 base and 8 bases respectively, with 5 bases between them. In nucleotides, the CDR3 is TGTGCCAGCAGCCAAGTATCCGAAAAACTGTTTTTT. Protein sequence: CASSQVSEKLFF.

The rearrangement links TRBV7-2 to TRBJ1-6, with D perhaps TRBD1 (5 bases). Trimming took off 5 bases at V and 9 bases at J, with 20 bases between the two ends. The CDR3 spans 16 residues. In germline, CDR1 is SGHTA, CDR2 FQGNSA. The CDR3 nucleotides read TGTGCCAGCAGCCAACAAACCACAGGATGGAGTTCACCCCTCCACTTT. Its translation: CASSQQTTGWSSPLHF.

This chain links TRBV5-1 with TRBJ1-1; the match to TRBD1 covers 11 bases. Germline CDR1 reads SGHRS; CDR2 reads YFSETQ. V lost 4 bases to trimming and J lost 1 base; unmatched junction nucleotides: 6. There are 16 residues in the CDR3. The CDR3 DNA reads TGCGCCAGCAGCAAGGGACAGGGGGTATCGAACACTGAAGCTTTCTTT. Residues: CASSKGQGVSNTEAFF.